Listed below are T cell receptor beta chains from one sample, sequenced in a study of cytomegalovirus exposure and HLA in healthy donors. Assay: immunoSEQ multiplex PCR; the TCRdb copy retains only in-frame clones and omits some. This table has 110,000 to 150,000 clones, over 65% appearing once. The sequencing sample was made of PBMCs. The receptors originated from a young woman in good health and CMV-seronegative. The CDR3 runs from the conserved cysteine through the conserved F or W. The order of the fields is clone size, V gene, J gene, D gene, CDR3 DNA, CDR3 protein. D genes are given only for firm matches. The size of a clone is reported for some rows only, either as once, few or many, or as a class for expanded clones.

clone size: few
V gene: TRBV4-1
J gene: TRBJ2-1
D gene: TRBD2
CDR3 DNA: TGCGCCAGCAGCCAACTAGCGGGAGAGTACAATGAGCAGTTCTTC
CDR3 protein: CASSQLAGEYNEQFF

clone size: once
V gene: TRBV6-1
J gene: TRBJ2-5
D gene: TRBD1
CDR3 DNA: TGTGCCAGCAGTCGACAGGGGGAGACCCAGTACTTC
CDR3 protein: CASSRQGETQYF

clone size: few
V gene: TRBV5-1
J gene: TRBJ1-1
D gene: TRBD1
CDR3 DNA: TGCGCCAGCAGCCTGGACAGGGCCACTGAAGCTTTCTTT
CDR3 protein: CASSLDRATEAFF

clone size: -
V gene: TRBV7-9
J gene: TRBJ2-5
D gene: TRBD2
CDR3 DNA: TGTGCCAGCAGCTTAGGACTAGCTGAGTCAGAGACCCAGTACTTC
CDR3 protein: CASSLGLAESETQYF

clone size: few
V gene: TRBV6-1
J gene: TRBJ1-1
D gene: TRBD1
CDR3 DNA: TGTGCCAGCAGTCCCGACAGGGATTCGTTGGCTTTCTTT
CDR3 protein: CASSPDRDSLAFF

clone size: -
V gene: TRBV7-3
J gene: TRBJ2-3
D gene: -
CDR3 DNA: TGTGCCAGCAGCTTAGGCGCGGGACCCTTCAAAGATACGCAGTATTTT
CDR3 protein: CASSLGAGPFKDTQYF

clone size: few
V gene: TRBV18
J gene: TRBJ1-6
D gene: -
CDR3 DNA: TGTGCCAGCTCACCTAGAGGACAGCTTAATTCACCCCTCCACTTT
CDR3 protein: CASSPRGQLNSPLHF

clone size: -
V gene: TRBV29-1
J gene: TRBJ2-3
D gene: -
CDR3 DNA: TGCAGCGTTGAATTCGGGGGAGAGGGGACAGATACGCAGTATTTT
CDR3 protein: CSVEFGGEGTDTQYF

clone size: -
V gene: TRBV6-6
J gene: TRBJ2-7
D gene: TRBD1
CDR3 DNA: TGTGCCAGCAGTTACCGATCGGGACAGGGGCGCTACGAGCAGTACTTC
CDR3 protein: CASSYRSGQGRYEQYF

clone size: -
V gene: TRBV14
J gene: TRBJ2-2
D gene: -
CDR3 DNA: TGTGCCAGCAGCCAAGCCAGGGTATCCGCCGGGGAGCTGTTTTTT
CDR3 protein: CASSQARVSAGELFF

clone size: -
V gene: TRBV5-1
J gene: TRBJ2-3
D gene: TRBD2
CDR3 DNA: TGCGCCAGCAGCTTGGGACTAGCGGGAGGTACTAGCACAGATACGCAGTATTTT
CDR3 protein: CASSLGLAGGTSTDTQYF

clone size: -
V gene: TRBV29-1
J gene: TRBJ1-2
D gene: -
CDR3 DNA: TGCAGCGTTGAAGGGGCAGGGAGGAATGGCTACACCTTC
CDR3 protein: CSVEGAGRNGYTF

clone size: -
V gene: TRBV7-2
J gene: TRBJ2-5
D gene: -
CDR3 DNA: TGTGCCAGCAGCTTAGGGCCCAGGGAGACCCAGTACTTC
CDR3 protein: CASSLGPRETQYF

clone size: -
V gene: TRBV2
J gene: TRBJ2-1
D gene: TRBD2
CDR3 DNA: TGTGCCAGCAGTCGGACTAGCGGGGCGTACAATGAGCAGTTCTTC
CDR3 protein: CASSRTSGAYNEQFF

clone size: few
V gene: TRBV27
J gene: TRBJ2-5
D gene: -
CDR3 DNA: TGTGCCAGCAGTCCATGGGGACACGAGACCCAGTACTTC
CDR3 protein: CASSPWGHETQYF

clone size: -
V gene: TRBV14
J gene: TRBJ2-3
D gene: -
CDR3 DNA: TGTGCCAGCAGCCAAGCAGCGGGCCGGGGCCGAGATACGCAGTATTTT
CDR3 protein: CASSQAAGRGRDTQYF

clone size: -
V gene: TRBV7-9
J gene: TRBJ2-7
D gene: -
CDR3 DNA: TGTGCCAGCAGCCCGTTCCAGTACGAGCAGTACTTC
CDR3 protein: CASSPFQYEQYF

clone size: once
V gene: TRBV19
J gene: TRBJ2-3
D gene: TRBD2
CDR3 DNA: TGTGCCAGTAGCAGCTCGCGGGAGGGCTCTAGCACAGATACGCAGTATTTT
CDR3 protein: CASSSSREGSSTDTQYF

clone size: -
V gene: TRBV7-8
J gene: TRBJ1-3
D gene: -
CDR3 DNA: TGTGCCAGCAGCTCAAGACCCGACCGGGGCTCTGGAAACACCATATATTTT
CDR3 protein: CASSSRPDRGSGNTIYF

clone size: -
V gene: TRBV30
J gene: TRBJ1-5
D gene: -
CDR3 DNA: TGTGCCTGGAGTCGTCAGGGGACTCAGCCCCAGCATTTT
CDR3 protein: CAWSRQGTQPQHF

clone size: -
V gene: TRBV7-9
J gene: TRBJ2-5
D gene: -
CDR3 DNA: TGTGCCAGCAGCTTAGGAGTTTACCAAGAGACCCAGTACTTC
CDR3 protein: CASSLGVYQETQYF

clone size: -
V gene: TRBV5-1
J gene: TRBJ1-6
D gene: TRBD1
CDR3 DNA: TGCGCCAGCAGCATAACAGGGGCGCCAAATTCACCCCTCCACTTT
CDR3 protein: CASSITGAPNSPLHF

clone size: few
V gene: TRBV2
J gene: TRBJ1-4
D gene: TRBD1
CDR3 DNA: TGTGCCAGCAGTGTCCAAAGGGACAGCGTTAATGAAAAACTGTTTTTT
CDR3 protein: CASSVQRDSVNEKLFF

clone size: few
V gene: TRBV5-1
J gene: TRBJ2-1
D gene: -
CDR3 DNA: TGCGCCAGCAGTACGAATTCGCCAGCCTACAATGAGCAGTTCTTC
CDR3 protein: CASSTNSPAYNEQFF

clone size: few
V gene: TRBV6-5
J gene: TRBJ1-2
D gene: -
CDR3 DNA: TGTGCCAGCAGCTTCTCAGGGGTGTATGGCTACACCTTC
CDR3 protein: CASSFSGVYGYTF

clone size: -
V gene: TRBV7-3
J gene: TRBJ2-3
D gene: TRBD2
CDR3 DNA: TGTGCCAGCAGCATTACTAGCGGCACAGATACGCAGTATTTT
CDR3 protein: CASSITSGTDTQYF

clone size: -
V gene: TRBV11-3
J gene: TRBJ1-1
D gene: -
CDR3 DNA: TGTGCCAGCAGCTTAGACGCGGGGAACACTGAAGCTTTCTTT
CDR3 protein: CASSLDAGNTEAFF

clone size: -
V gene: TRBV6-1
J gene: TRBJ1-5
D gene: -
CDR3 DNA: TGTGCCAGCATTCTTAGACAGCGCAATCAGCCCCAGCATTTT
CDR3 protein: CASILRQRNQPQHF

clone size: -
V gene: TRBV10-3
J gene: TRBJ2-3
D gene: TRBD2
CDR3 DNA: TGTGCCATCAGTGTCCTAGCGGCTCGCACAGATACGCAGTATTTT
CDR3 protein: CAISVLAARTDTQYF

clone size: few
V gene: TRBV7-9
J gene: TRBJ2-7
D gene: -
CDR3 DNA: TGTGCCAGCAGCTTAGACGGGACATCTAATCGTGAGCAGTACTTC
CDR3 protein: CASSLDGTSNREQYF

clone size: -
V gene: TRBV5-1
J gene: TRBJ2-1
D gene: TRBD2
CDR3 DNA: TGCGCCAGCAGCTACGAAGCGGGGGCCGTCTACAATGAGCAGTTCTTC
CDR3 protein: CASSYEAGAVYNEQFF

clone size: -
V gene: TRBV18
J gene: TRBJ2-3
D gene: -
CDR3 DNA: TGTGCCAGCTCCGCCCTGTCGGTATTTGATACGCAGTATTTT
CDR3 protein: CASSALSVFDTQYF

clone size: -
V gene: TRBV28
J gene: TRBJ2-2
D gene: TRBD2
CDR3 DNA: TGTGCCAGCAGTTTAAGGCTAGCGGGGTTCACCGGGGAGCTGTTTTTT
CDR3 protein: CASSLRLAGFTGELFF

clone size: -
V gene: TRBV5-4
J gene: TRBJ2-5
D gene: TRBD2
CDR3 DNA: TGTGCCAGCAGCTTGTACGGGGGGGCCGGCCAGACCCAGTACTTC
CDR3 protein: CASSLYGGAGQTQYF

clone size: -
V gene: TRBV18
J gene: TRBJ1-6
D gene: -
CDR3 DNA: TGTGCCAGCTCACCAAAGAGGGGAGGCCTTGGATATTCACCCCTCCACTTT
CDR3 protein: CASSPKRGGLGYSPLHF

clone size: -
V gene: TRBV5-1
J gene: TRBJ1-2
D gene: -
CDR3 DNA: TGCGCCAGCAGCTTAGCCCCAGGGAACTATGGCTACACCTTC
CDR3 protein: CASSLAPGNYGYTF

clone size: -
V gene: TRBV5-1
J gene: TRBJ1-5
D gene: -
CDR3 DNA: TGCGCCAGCAGCTTGACAGGTTACAATCAGCCCCAGCATTTT
CDR3 protein: CASSLTGYNQPQHF

clone size: few
V gene: TRBV29-1
J gene: TRBJ2-3
D gene: TRBD1
CDR3 DNA: TGCAGCGTCGAACCGGGACAGGGTAAACAGGATACGCAGTATTTT
CDR3 protein: CSVEPGQGKQDTQYF

clone size: few
V gene: TRBV5-1
J gene: TRBJ2-3
D gene: TRBD2
CDR3 DNA: TGCGCCAGCAGAACGTACGCGGGGGGGCTCCCAGATACGCAGTATTTT
CDR3 protein: CASRTYAGGLPDTQYF

clone size: few
V gene: TRBV7-9
J gene: TRBJ2-3
D gene: -
CDR3 DNA: TGTGCCAGCAGCTTACCAAGCACAGATACGCAGTATTTT
CDR3 protein: CASSLPSTDTQYF

clone size: -
V gene: TRBV18
J gene: TRBJ1-1
D gene: TRBD1
CDR3 DNA: TGTGCCAGCTCCGGACAGGCGAACACTGAAGCTTTCTTT
CDR3 protein: CASSGQANTEAFF

clone size: once
V gene: TRBV4-1
J gene: TRBJ1-5
D gene: TRBD1
CDR3 DNA: TGCGCCAGCAGCCAGGCCGGGACAGGGCGAGACCAGCCCCAGCATTTT
CDR3 protein: CASSQAGTGRDQPQHF

clone size: -
V gene: TRBV2
J gene: TRBJ1-6
D gene: -
CDR3 DNA: TGTGCCAGCACCTCCGAGCGCGCGGGCTCACCCCTCCACTTT
CDR3 protein: CASTSERAGSPLHF

clone size: -
V gene: TRBV7-9
J gene: TRBJ2-5
D gene: -
CDR3 DNA: TGTTCCAGCAGTCCTCGTGACAGGCCCAATCAAGAGACCCAGTACTTC
CDR3 protein: CSSSPRDRPNQETQYF

clone size: -
V gene: TRBV28
J gene: TRBJ1-5
D gene: TRBD1
CDR3 DNA: TGTGCCAGCAGACGACAGGGCGCTCAGCCCCAGCATTTT
CDR3 protein: CASRRQGAQPQHF